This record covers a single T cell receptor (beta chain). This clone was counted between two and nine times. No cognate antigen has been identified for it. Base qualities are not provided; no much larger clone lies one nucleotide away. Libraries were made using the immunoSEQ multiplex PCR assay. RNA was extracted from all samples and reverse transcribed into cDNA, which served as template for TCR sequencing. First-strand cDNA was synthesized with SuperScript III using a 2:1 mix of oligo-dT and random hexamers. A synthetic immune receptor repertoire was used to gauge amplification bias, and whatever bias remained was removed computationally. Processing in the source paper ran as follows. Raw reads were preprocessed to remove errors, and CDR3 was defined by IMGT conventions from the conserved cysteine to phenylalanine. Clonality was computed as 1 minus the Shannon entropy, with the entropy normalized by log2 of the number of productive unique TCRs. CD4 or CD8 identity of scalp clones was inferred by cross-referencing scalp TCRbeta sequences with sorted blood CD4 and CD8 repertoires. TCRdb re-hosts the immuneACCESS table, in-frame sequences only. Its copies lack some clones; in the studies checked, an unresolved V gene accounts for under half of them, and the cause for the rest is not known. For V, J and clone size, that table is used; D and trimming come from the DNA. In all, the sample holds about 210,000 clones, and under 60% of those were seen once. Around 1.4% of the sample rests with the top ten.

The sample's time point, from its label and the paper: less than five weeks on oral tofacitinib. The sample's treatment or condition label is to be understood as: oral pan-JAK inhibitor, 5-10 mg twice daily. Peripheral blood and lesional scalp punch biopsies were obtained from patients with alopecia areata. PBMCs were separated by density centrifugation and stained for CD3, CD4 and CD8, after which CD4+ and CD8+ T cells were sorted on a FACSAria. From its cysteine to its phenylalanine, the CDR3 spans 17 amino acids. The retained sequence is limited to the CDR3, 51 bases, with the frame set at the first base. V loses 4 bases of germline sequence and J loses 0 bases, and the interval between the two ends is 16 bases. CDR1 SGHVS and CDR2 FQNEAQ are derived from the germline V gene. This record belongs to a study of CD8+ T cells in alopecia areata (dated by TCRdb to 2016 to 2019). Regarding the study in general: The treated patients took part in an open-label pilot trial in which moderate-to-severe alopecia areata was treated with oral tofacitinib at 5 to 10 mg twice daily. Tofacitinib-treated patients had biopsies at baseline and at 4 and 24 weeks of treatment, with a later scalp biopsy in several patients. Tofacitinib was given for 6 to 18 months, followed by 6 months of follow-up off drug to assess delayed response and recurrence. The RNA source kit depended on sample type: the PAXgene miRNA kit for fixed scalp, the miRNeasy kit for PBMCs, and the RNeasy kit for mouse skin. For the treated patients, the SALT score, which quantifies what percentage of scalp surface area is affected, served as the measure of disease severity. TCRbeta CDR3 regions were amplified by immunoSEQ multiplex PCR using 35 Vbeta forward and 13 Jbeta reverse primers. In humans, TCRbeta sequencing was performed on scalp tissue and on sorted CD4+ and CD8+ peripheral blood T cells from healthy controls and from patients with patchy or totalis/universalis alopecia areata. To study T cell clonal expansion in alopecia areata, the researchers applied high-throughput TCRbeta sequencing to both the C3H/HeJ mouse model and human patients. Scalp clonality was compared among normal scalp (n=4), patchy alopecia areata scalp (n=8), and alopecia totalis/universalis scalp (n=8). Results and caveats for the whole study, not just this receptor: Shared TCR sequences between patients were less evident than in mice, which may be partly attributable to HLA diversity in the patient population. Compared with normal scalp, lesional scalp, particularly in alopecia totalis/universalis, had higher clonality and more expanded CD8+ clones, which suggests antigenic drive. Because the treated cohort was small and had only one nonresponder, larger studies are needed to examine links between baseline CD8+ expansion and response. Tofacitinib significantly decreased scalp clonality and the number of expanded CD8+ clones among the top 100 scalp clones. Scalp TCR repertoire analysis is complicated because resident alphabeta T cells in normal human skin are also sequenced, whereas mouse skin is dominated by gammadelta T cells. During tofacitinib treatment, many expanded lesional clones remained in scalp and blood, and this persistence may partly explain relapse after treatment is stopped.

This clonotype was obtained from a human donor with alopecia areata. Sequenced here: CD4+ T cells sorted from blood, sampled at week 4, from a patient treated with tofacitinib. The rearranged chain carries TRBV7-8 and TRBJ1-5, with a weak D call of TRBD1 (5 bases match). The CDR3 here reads CASSYGTATPSNQPQHF. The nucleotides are TGTGCCAGCAGCTACGGGACCGCCACCCCTAGCAATCAGCCCCAGCATTTT.